This T cell receptor beta chain was recovered during a study of blood T cell repertoires in COVID-19. This clone was counted a single time. TCRdb's table, derived via immunoSEQ multiplex PCR, lists solely in-frame clones and lacks some. Found here are about 84,000 clones, over 70% of them singletons; the top ten hold approximately 39%. Per the germline V gene, CDR1 is KGHSH and CDR2 is LQKENI. The CDR3 length is 15 residues. The V gene end was trimmed by 4 bases and the J gene end by 3 bases; junction bases not matched to a gene: 4. The chain combines TRBV18 with TRBJ2-5; 11 bases are shared with TRBD1. Sequenced material: peripheral blood. This receptor was taken from a man older than 75 with active or convalescent COVID-19. The CDR3 here is CASSQGTGGEETQYF. The CDR3 nucleotides are TGTGCCAGCTCACAAGGGACAGGGGGAGAAGAGACCCAGTACTTC.